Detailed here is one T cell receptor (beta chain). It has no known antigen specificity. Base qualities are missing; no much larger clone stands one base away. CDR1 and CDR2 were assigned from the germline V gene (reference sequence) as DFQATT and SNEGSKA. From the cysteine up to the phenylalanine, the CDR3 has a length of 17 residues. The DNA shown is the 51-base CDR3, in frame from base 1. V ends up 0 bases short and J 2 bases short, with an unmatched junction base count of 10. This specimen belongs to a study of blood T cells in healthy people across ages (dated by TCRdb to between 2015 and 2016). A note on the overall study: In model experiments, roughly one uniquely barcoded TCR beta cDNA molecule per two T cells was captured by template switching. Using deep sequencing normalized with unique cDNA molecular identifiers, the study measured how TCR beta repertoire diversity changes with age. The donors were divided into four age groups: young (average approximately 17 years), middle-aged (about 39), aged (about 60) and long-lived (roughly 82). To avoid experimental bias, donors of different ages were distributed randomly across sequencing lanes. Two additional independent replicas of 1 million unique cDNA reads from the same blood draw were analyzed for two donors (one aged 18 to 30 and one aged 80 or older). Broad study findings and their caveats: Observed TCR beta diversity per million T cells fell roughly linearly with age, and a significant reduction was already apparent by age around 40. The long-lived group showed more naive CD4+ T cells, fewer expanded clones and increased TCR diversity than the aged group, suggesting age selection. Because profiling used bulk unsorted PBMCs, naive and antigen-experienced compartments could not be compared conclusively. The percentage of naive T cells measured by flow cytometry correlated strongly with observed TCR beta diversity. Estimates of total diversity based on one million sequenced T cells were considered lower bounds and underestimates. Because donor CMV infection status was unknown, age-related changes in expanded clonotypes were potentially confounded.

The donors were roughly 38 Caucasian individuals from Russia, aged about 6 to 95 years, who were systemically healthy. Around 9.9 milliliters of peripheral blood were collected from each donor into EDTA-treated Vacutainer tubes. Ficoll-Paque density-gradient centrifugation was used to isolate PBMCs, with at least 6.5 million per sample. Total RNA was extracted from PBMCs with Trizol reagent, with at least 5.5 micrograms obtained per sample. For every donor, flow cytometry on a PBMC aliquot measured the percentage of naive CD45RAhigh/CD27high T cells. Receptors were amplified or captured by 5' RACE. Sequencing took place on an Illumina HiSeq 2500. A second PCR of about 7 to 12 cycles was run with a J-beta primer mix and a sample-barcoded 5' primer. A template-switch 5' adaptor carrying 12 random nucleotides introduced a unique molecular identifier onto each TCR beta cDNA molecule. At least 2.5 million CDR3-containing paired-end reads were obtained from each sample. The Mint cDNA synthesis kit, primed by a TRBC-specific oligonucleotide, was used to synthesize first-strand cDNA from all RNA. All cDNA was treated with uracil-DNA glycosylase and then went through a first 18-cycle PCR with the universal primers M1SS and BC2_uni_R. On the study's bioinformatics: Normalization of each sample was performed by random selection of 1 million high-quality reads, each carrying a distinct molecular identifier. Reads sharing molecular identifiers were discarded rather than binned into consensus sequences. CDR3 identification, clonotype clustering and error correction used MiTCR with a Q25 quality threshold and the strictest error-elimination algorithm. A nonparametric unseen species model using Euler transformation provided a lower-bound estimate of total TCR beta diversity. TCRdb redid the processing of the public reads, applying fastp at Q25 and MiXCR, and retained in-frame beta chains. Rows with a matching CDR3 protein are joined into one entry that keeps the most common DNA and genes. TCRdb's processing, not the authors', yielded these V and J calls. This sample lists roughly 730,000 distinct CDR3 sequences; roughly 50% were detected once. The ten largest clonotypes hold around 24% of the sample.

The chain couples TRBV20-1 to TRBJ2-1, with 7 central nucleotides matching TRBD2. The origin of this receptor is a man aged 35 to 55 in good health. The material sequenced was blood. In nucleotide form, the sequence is TGCAGTGCTAGAGATCTGGCTAGCGGTACAACCTACAATGAGCAGTTCTTC. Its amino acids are CSARDLASGTTYNEQFF.